The present TCR beta chain was sequenced within a study of blood T cell repertoires in COVID-19. Whole-study context: COVID-19 samples from acute and convalescent phases originated in the United States, Italy and Spain. PBMCs, B-cell-depleted T cells, or T cells were the source of the cDNA or gDNA that made up the material.

Germline values: CDR1 MNHEY, CDR2 SVGAGI. This CDR3 region has 15 residues. V dropped 4 bases and J dropped 4; count of bases not matched to a gene: 9. The assay was immunoSEQ multiplex PCR, and TCRdb's table has in-frame clones only and misses some. The sample consists of tens of thousands of clones, approximately 80% of them appearing once. The sequenced sample consisted of peripheral blood. The chain carries TRBV6-5 and TRBJ1-2; 7 positions agree with TRBD1. The TCR was taken from a woman in her forties or fifties with active or convalescent COVID-19. The CDR3 spells CASSSLRDRVYGYTF. CDR3 nucleotide sequence: TGTGCCAGCAGTTCCCTTCGGGACAGAGTCTATGGCTACACCTTC.